The clone carrying this T cell receptor beta chain has only a few counts. No antigen is known for it. This sample's treatment: oral pan-JAK inhibitor, 5-10 mg twice daily. Lesional scalp punch biopsies and peripheral blood came from alopecia areata patients. Following RNA extraction, reverse transcription yielded cDNA that acted as the sequencing template. Clones were read by immunoSEQ multiplex PCR, and TCRdb kept only the in-frame ones, dropping some. Among 90,000 to 150,000 clones listed, around 53% were seen once. These data originate in a study of CD8+ T cells in alopecia areata. Points from the study as a whole: Throughout tofacitinib, many expanded lesional clones continued to persist in scalp and blood. Because of a solitary nonresponder, the connection of baseline CD8+ expansion to response stays uncertain. For lesional scalp, especially alopecia totalis/universalis, clonality was higher than in normal scalp.

This CDR3 is 14 amino acids long. The V gene's germline CDR1 is KGHSH and CDR2 LQKENI. Trimming removed 4 bases from V and 5 bases from J; junction bases left unmatched: 5. This sequence joins TRBV18 and TRBJ1-3; 7 nucleotides match TRBD1. The sample here was CD4+ T cells sorted from blood, taken at week 4, from a patient treated with tofacitinib. The sequence was obtained from a human donor with alopecia areata. CDR3 in amino acids: CASSLGDSRNTIYF. The CDR3 coding sequence is TGTGCCAGCTCACTCGGGGACAGCAGAAACACCATATATTTT. Filled out from reference TRBV18 and TRBJ1-3, the complete variable domain reads NAGVMQNPRHLVRRRGQEARLRCSPMKGHSHVYWYRQLPEEGLKFMVYLQKENIIDESGMPKERFSAEFPKEGPSILRIQQVVRGDSAAYFCASSLGDSRNTIYFGEGSWLTVV.